This T cell receptor (beta chain) was recovered during a study of T-cell reconstitution after alpha-beta-depleted transplantation in children. Trimming cost V 2 bases and J 6 bases, with 7 bases left between them. In germline, CDR1 is ENHRY, CDR2 SYGVKD. The CDR3 is made up of 12 amino acids. Using unique molecular identifiers, the investigators prepared the TCRbeta library. TCRdb itself ran the PCR reads through MiXCR, one entry per CDR3 protein. The data hold around 600,000 distinct CDR3 sequences, with 16% observed a single time. In its sample, this clonotype was seen a few times. This clonotype was obtained from a human donor who donated a stem cell graft to a child with acute myeloid leukemia. Specimen: PBMCs from the stem cell graft donor, collected from the stem cell graft. The chain combines TRBV10-3 with TRBJ2-5, with D uncertain. Written as DNA, the CDR3 is TGTGCCATCAGTGAGGGTAGACAGACCCAGTACTTC. This encodes CAISEGRQTQYF.